One sample yielded the 20 T cell receptor beta chains listed below, sequenced in a study of blood T cell repertoires in COVID-19. Profiled with immunoSEQ multiplex PCR; TCRdb holds only in-frame clones, not every one. The table lists some 220,000 clones, around 82% of them singletons. Sequenced: peripheral blood. The receptor source for this set is a woman aged 30 to 39 who had recovered from COVID-19.

The chain links TRBV11-2 to TRBJ1-5; D not certain. This CDR3 has 16 amino acids. V was trimmed by 5 bases and J by 4 bases, leaving 18 bases between them. Germline-derived CDR1 and CDR2 are SGHAT and FQNNGV. The CDR3 sequence is CASSAKGGMGNQPQHF. The CDR3, as DNA: TGTGCCAGCAGCGCAAAGGGAGGGATGGGGAATCAGCCCCAGCATTTT.

This rearrangement joins TRBV28 to TRBJ2-5; tentative D call: TRBD1 (5 bases). V lost 8 bases and J 3 bases, leaving 16 bases between the germline ends. Germline assignment: CDR1 MDHEN and CDR2 SYDVKM. This CDR3 contains 14 residues. As DNA, the CDR3 is TGTGCCAGCTCCAATGGTGGCAGGGAAGAGACCCAGTACTTC. It translates to CASSNGGREETQYF.

The chain links TRBV19 to TRBJ2-6; 8 nucleotides match TRBD1. Germline values: CDR1 LNHDA, CDR2 SQIVND (reference sequence). This CDR3 spans 17 amino acids. J gave up 4 bases and V 7 bases, and 12 bases lay outside the gene matches. The DNA for the CDR3 is TGTGCCAGTATCGACGGGGACAGGTCTTCCGGGGCCAACGTCCTGACTTTC. This codes for CASIDGDRSSGANVLTF. The full variable domain, rest sourced from reference TRBV19 and TRBJ2-6, is DGGITQSPKYLFRKEGQNVTLSCEQNLNHDAMYWYRQDPGQGLRLIYYSQIVNDFQKGDIAEGYSVSREKKESFPLTVTSAQKNPTAFYLCASIDGDRSSGANVLTFGAGSRLTVL.

The CDR3 spells CASSVGAGGLSYEQYF. CDR3 nucleotide sequence: TGTGCCAGCAGCGTAGGGGCAGGGGGCCTCTCCTACGAGCAGTACTTC. The chain uses TRBV9 and TRBJ2-7; 8 positions agree with TRBD1. Germline V gives CDR1 SGDLS, CDR2 YYNGEE. V lost 0 bases and J lost 0; bases outside the gene matches: 5. CDR3 length: 16 amino acids.

This clone was detected a few times. This chain joins TRBV7-8 and TRBJ2-7; 9 nucleotides align to TRBD1. V was pared by 6 bases and J by 0 bases, with 3 bases of the junction left unmatched. Germline loops: CDR1 SGHVS, CDR2 FQNEAQ. The CDR3 is 14 amino acids. CDR3 sequence reads: CASSTGGDSYEQYF. The CDR3 DNA is TGTGCCAGCAGTACAGGGGGCGACTCCTACGAGCAGTACTTC.

V is TRBV2 and J is TRBJ1-1; D uncertain. In germline, CDR1 is SNHLY, CDR2 FYNNEI. Trimming removed 8 bases from V and 3 bases from J, with 16 bases in between. This CDR3 has 14 amino acids. CDR3 amino acids: CASGLTARDTEAFF. In DNA form, the CDR3 reads TGTGCCAGCGGCCTCACAGCGCGGGACACTGAAGCTTTCTTT.

The chain joins TRBV11-3 to TRBJ2-7; the D gene is possibly TRBD1 (5 bases). V lost 0 bases and J lost 3, with 12 bases in between. The CDR3 spans 15 residues. Germline CDR1 and CDR2: SGHNT and YENEEA. The CDR3 nucleotides are TGTGCCAGCAGCTTAGATCGGCGGCAGGGCTACGAGCAGTACTTC. Translation: CASSLDRRQGYEQYF.

The J gene is TRBJ2-7, the V gene TRBV5-6; 10 bases are a match to TRBD1. The CDR3 totals 14 residues. V trimming: 4 bases; J trimming: 2 bases; junction bases outside the gene matches: 3. Germline V gene sequence: CDR1 SGHDT, CDR2 YYEEEE. This CDR3 is CASSRGQGAYEQYF. The CDR3 region has the DNA TGTGCCAGCAGCCGCGGACAGGGGGCCTACGAGCAGTACTTC.

This chain uses TRBV6-2 or TRBV6-3 with TRBJ2-1; 7 positions agree with TRBD2. Germline trimming cut 5 bases from V and 10 bases from J; bases unmatched to any gene: 8. CDR1 MNHEY and CDR2 SVGEGT come from the germline V gene. The CDR3 runs to 13 residues. The CDR3 loop is CASSSSGYGEQFF. The DNA for the CDR3 is TGTGCCAGCAGTAGTAGCGGGTACGGGGAGCAGTTCTTC.

This clone appeared once. The CDR3 sequence: CSGLLTGTRSLGEQFF. CDR3 DNA: TGCAGCGGCCTCTTAACCGGGACTAGGAGTTTAGGCGAGCAGTTCTTC. This chain uses TRBV29-1 with TRBJ2-1; 8 bases agree with TRBD2. V lost 7 bases to trimming and J lost 10 bases; unmatched junction nucleotides: 21. CDR1 SQVTM and CDR2 ANQGSEA come from the germline V gene. The CDR3 is 16 residues long.

CDR3 bases: TGTGCCAGCAGTTTTGCAGGGGTTAGGGGCTATGGCTACACCTTC. Translated: CASSFAGVRGYGYTF. J is TRBJ1-2 and V is TRBV27; maybe TRBD1 (6 bases). The ends were cut back, 3 bases at V and 4 bases at J, with 15 bases in the middle. The CDR3 contains 15 residues. Germline V gene sequence: CDR1 MNHEY, CDR2 SMNVEV (reference sequence).

V is TRBV6-5 and J is TRBJ1-4; 8 bases match TRBD1. Germline V gene sequence: CDR1 MNHEY, CDR2 SVGAGI. The CDR3 has 14 amino acids. After removal of 7 bases from V and 4 bases from J, the junction contained 5 bases not matched to a gene. In DNA form, the CDR3 reads TGTGCCAGCATCAGGGGGCAGGGTAATGAAAAACTGTTTTTT. Its protein product is CASIRGQGNEKLFF.

This chain connects TRBV5-5 to TRBJ1-5; a weak D match, TRBD1 (5 bases). Germline V gene sequence: CDR1 SGHKS, CDR2 YYEKEE (reference sequence). The CDR3 loop spans 15 amino acids. The V end was cut by 0 bases, the J end by 7 bases, with 14 bases between. DNA for the CDR3: TGTGCCAGCAGCTTGGGAGGGGAGGGGTACCAGCCCCAGCATTTT. Amino acids: CASSLGGEGYQPQHF.

This sequence joins TRBV5-1 and TRBJ1-2; the match to TRBD1 covers 10 bases. V dropped 4 bases and J dropped 7; count of bases not matched to a gene: 10. CDR3 length equals 15 residues. CDR1 and CDR2 (germline): SGHRS, YFSETQ. The CDR3 nucleotides are TGCGCCAGCAGCATCGGACAGGGGGAAGATACTGGCTACACCTTC. This translates into CASSIGQGEDTGYTF.

The chain employs TRBV10-3 and TRBJ1-1; 7 positions match TRBD1. The germline gives CDR1 ENHRY, CDR2 SYGVKD. V dropped 6 bases and J dropped 6; count of bases not matched to a gene: 10. CDR3 length equals 14 residues. The DNA of the CDR3 is TGTGCCATCAGCGACAGGGAGAGCGTCGCTGAAGCTTTCTTT. As protein: CAISDRESVAEAFF.

This clone turned up a few times. This sequence joins TRBV5-4 and TRBJ2-3, with D possibly TRBD2 on 6 matching bases. V was clipped by 0 bases and J by 2 bases, with 10 bases between them. CDR3 length: 15 amino acids. The germline gives CDR1 SGHNT, CDR2 YYREEE (reference sequence). CDR3 coding DNA: TGTGCCAGCAGCTTGGATAGCGGCTACACAGATACGCAGTATTTT. Its translation is CASSLDSGYTDTQYF.

This clone showed up many times. The rearrangement links TRBV7-9 to TRBJ2-2; no clear D. This CDR3 is 14 amino acids long. Germline values: CDR1 SEHNR, CDR2 FQNEAQ (reference sequence). V was cut by 0 bases and J by 1 base, with 3 bases left in between. The CDR3 here is CASSLAKNTGELFF. Here the CDR3 DNA reads TGTGCCAGCAGCTTAGCCAAGAACACCGGGGAGCTGTTTTTT.

The chain carries TRBV6-1 and TRBJ2-7; the match to TRBD1 covers 11 bases. This CDR3 contains 16 residues. Trimming at V came to 4 bases and at J to 3 bases, leaving 8 bases not matched to a gene. Germline loops: CDR1 MNHNS, CDR2 SASEGT. The CDR3 DNA follows: TGTGCCAGCAGTGGCAGGGACAGGGGGGGTTACTACGAGCAGTACTTC. Protein sequence: CASSGRDRGGYYEQYF.

The count of this clone is one. V and J are TRBV28 and TRBJ1-2, with D possibly being TRBD1 (5 bases). CDR1 and CDR2 from the germline V gene are MDHEN and SYDVKM. V was shortened by 8 bases and J by 0 bases, with 13 bases between the two germline ends. The CDR3 length is 14 residues. The CDR3 DNA follows: TGTGCCAGCGGCGGACATTATGCTAACTATGGCTACACCTTC. Protein product: CASGGHYANYGYTF.

The count of this clone is one. The V gene is TRBV5-1, the J gene TRBJ1-2; D gene uncertain. Germline CDR1 SGHRS, CDR2 YFSETQ. This CDR3 is built from 13 residues. V was pared by 3 bases and J by 2 bases, with 8 bases between. The CDR3 nucleotides are TGCGCCAGCAGCTCGCAGAACAACTATGGCTACACCTTC. This sequence encodes CASSSQNNYGYTF.